A selection of T cell receptor beta chains follows, all from one sample in a study of blood T cell repertoires in COVID-19. Sequencing used immunoSEQ multiplex PCR; TCRdb keeps in-frame clones, though not all of them. Counted here are 40,000 to 50,000 clones, 86% occurring once; the ten biggest clones make up 2.1%. Material: peripheral blood. Receptor source: a woman aged 55 to 70 with acute or convalescent COVID-19. Both conserved end residues are part of each CDR3. D genes are given only for firm matches. Size tells how often a clone was seen (once, few, many) or the class of an expanded clone, and some rows leave it out.

CDR3 DNA | CDR3 protein | clone size | D gene | CDR3 length | J gene | V gene
TGCGCCAGGAAGGGACAGGGGGCCAGGGCCAAAAACATTCAGTACTTC | CARKGQGARAKNIQYF | NA | TRBD1 | 16 | TRBJ2-4 | TRBV5-1
TGTGCCAGCAGGAGTGGGGAGCCCTACGAGCAGTACTTC | CASRSGEPYEQYF | NA | NA | 13 | TRBJ2-7 | TRBV28
TGTGCCATCAGTGAGGGGACTACGGGGCACGAGCAGTACTTC | CAISEGTTGHEQYF | NA | TRBD2 | 14 | TRBJ2-7 | TRBV10-3
TGTGCCAGCAGCTTGCAGGGAAATCAGCCCCAGCATTTT | CASSLQGNQPQHF | NA | NA | 13 | TRBJ1-5 | TRBV5-8
TGTGCCAGTAGTATCGGGGACAGGAAACTCTATGGCTACACCTTC | CASSIGDRKLYGYTF | NA | TRBD1 | 15 | TRBJ1-2 | TRBV19
TGTGCCAGTACCGATTCAGGGGGTGGCCTCACGGAGCAGTACTTC | CASTDSGGGLTEQYF | few | TRBD1 | 15 | TRBJ2-7 | TRBV19
TGCGCCAGCAGCTTGGGGCAGGGGCAGTTGAATCCTGAAGCTTTCTTT | CASSLGQGQLNPEAFF | NA | NA | 16 | TRBJ1-1 | TRBV5-1
TGCAGCGTTGCCCCTAGCGGGGGGGAGACCCAGTACTTC | CSVAPSGGETQYF | NA | TRBD2 | 13 | TRBJ2-5 | TRBV29-1
TGTGCCAGCAGTAAGGACACCAACACTGAAGCTTTCTTT | CASSKDTNTEAFF | NA | NA | 13 | TRBJ1-1 | TRBV2
TGCGCCAGCAGCGCAACAGGCAGCTCTGGGGCCAACGTCCTGACTTTC | CASSATGSSGANVLTF | NA | NA | 16 | TRBJ2-6 | TRBV5-1
TGTGCCAGCAGCTTAGTCGTTATTCCTCTCTCTGGGGCCAACGTCCTGACTTTC | CASSLVVIPLSGANVLTF | NA | NA | 18 | TRBJ2-6 | TRBV7-2
TGTGCCAGCAGCGTGGGGGGGTGGAACACTGAAGCTTTCTTT | CASSVGGWNTEAFF | NA | NA | 14 | TRBJ1-1 | TRBV11-3
TGTGCCAGCAGCTTAGAGGGTATTTCACCCCTCCACTTT | CASSLEGISPLHF | NA | NA | 13 | TRBJ1-6 | TRBV5-4
TGTGCCTGGAGTGATTCAGGGGCCAGGAACTATGGCTACACCTTC | CAWSDSGARNYGYTF | NA | NA | 15 | TRBJ1-2 | TRBV30
TGTGCCAGCAGCCAAGCTAGCGGGGGATCCTACGAGCAGTACTTC | CASSQASGGSYEQYF | few | TRBD2 | 15 | TRBJ2-7 | TRBV28
TGTGCCAGTAGTAATACCCGCTCGCGCGGACTAAACACCGGGGAGCTGTTTTTT | CASSNTRSRGLNTGELFF | NA | NA | 18 | TRBJ2-2 | TRBV19
TGTGCCAGCAGTAAACCGGGACAGGGGACAAATGAAAAACTGTTTTTT | CASSKPGQGTNEKLFF | NA | TRBD1 | 16 | TRBJ1-4 | TRBV28
TGTGCCAGCGAACAAGGGACATATAACACTGAAGCTTTCTTT | CASEQGTYNTEAFF | few | NA | 14 | TRBJ1-1 | TRBV6-5
TGTGCCACCAGCAGCGGGATTACCATCAATCAGCCCCAGCATTTT | CATSSGITINQPQHF | NA | NA | 15 | TRBJ1-5 | TRBV15
TGTGCCAGCAGTGATTATCGCAGGGGAGAGACCCAGTACTTC | CASSDYRRGETQYF | few | NA | 14 | TRBJ2-5 | TRBV6-1
TGCGCCAGCAGCTTGTTTCTAGCGGGAGGGATGAATGAGCAGTTCTTC | CASSLFLAGGMNEQFF | few | TRBD2 | 16 | TRBJ2-1 | TRBV5-1
TGTGCCAGCAGCCCGCCAGGACAGGCCATGAACACTGAAGCTTTCTTT | CASSPPGQAMNTEAFF | NA | TRBD1 | 16 | TRBJ1-1 | TRBV5-4
TGTGCCAGCAGTGCGGACAGGTCGATATTAGGAGCTTTCTTT | CASSADRSILGAFF | once | TRBD1 | 14 | TRBJ1-1 | TRBV6-6
TGCGCCAGCAGCCAGGGCACAGGGTACGAGCAGTACTTC | CASSQGTGYEQYF | NA | NA | 13 | TRBJ2-7 | TRBV4-1
TGTGCCAGCAGCGACGGAAACGGACAGGGGTCTAATGAAAAACTGTTTTTT | CASSDGNGQGSNEKLFF | NA | TRBD1 | 17 | TRBJ1-4 | TRBV5-8